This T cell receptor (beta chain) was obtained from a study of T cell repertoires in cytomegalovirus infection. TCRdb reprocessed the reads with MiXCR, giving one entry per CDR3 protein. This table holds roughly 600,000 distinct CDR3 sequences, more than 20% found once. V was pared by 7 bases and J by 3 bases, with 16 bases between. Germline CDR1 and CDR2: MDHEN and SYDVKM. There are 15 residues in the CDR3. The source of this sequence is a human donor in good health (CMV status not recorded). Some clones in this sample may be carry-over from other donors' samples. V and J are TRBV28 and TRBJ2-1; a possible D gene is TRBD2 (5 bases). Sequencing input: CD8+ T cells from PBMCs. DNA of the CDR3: TGTGCCAGCAACCTAGCAGAGATGGGCTACAATGAGCAGTTCTTC. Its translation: CASNLAEMGYNEQFF.